The 30 T cell receptor beta chains below come from one sample, sequenced in a study of graft-versus-host responses after intestinal transplantation. Profiling relied on immunoSEQ multiplex PCR, and the TCRdb table lists in-frame clones only, not all of them. The sample consists of 43,000 or so clones, about 95% of them appearing once. The source material was PBMCs, sampled approximately 350 days after intestinal transplant. The source is a human patient who received an intestinal transplant, so some T cells may come from the graft donor.

V and J are TRBV7-3 and TRBJ2-5; TRBD2 matches at 16 bases. CDR3 length: 21 residues. Per the germline V gene, CDR1 is SGHTA and CDR2 is FQGTGA. V was clipped by 4 bases and J by 2 bases; unmatched bases: 16. As DNA, the CDR3 is TGTGCCAGCAGCTCCAAACCCCCGGGGACTAGCGGGGGGGTCCCTCAAGAGACCCAGTACTTC. As protein: CASSSKPPGTSGGVPQETQYF.

This sequence joins TRBV15 and TRBJ1-5; D remains ambiguous. Germline V lookup: CDR1 LNHNV, CDR2 YYDKDF (reference sequence). Deletions cut 0 bases from V and 2 bases from J, with 17 bases between. The CDR3 extends over 18 amino acids. This CDR3 reads CATSRDRQRWRRNQPQHF. The CDR3 DNA is TGTGCCACCAGCAGAGATCGGCAACGGTGGAGACGCAATCAGCCCCAGCATTTT.

The J gene is TRBJ2-7, the V gene TRBV6-6; no clear D. Trimming stripped 0 bases from V and 1 base from J, with 4 bases between. The CDR3 is made up of 13 amino acids. The germline CDR1 and CDR2 sequences are MNHNY and SVGAGI (reference sequence). The CDR3 bases are TGTGCCAGCAGTTACTCCCTTTCCTACGAGCAGTACTTC. Its protein is CASSYSLSYEQYF.

The V call is TRBV27, the J call TRBJ2-7; D may be TRBD1 (5 bases). Germline values: CDR1 MNHEY, CDR2 SMNVEV (reference sequence). Trimming took 6 bases from V and 0 from J, leaving 21 bases between them. This CDR3 has 17 residues. CDR3 loop: CASRRNQGFHSSYEQYF. CDR3 DNA: TGTGCCAGCAGGCGAAACCAGGGTTTCCATAGCTCCTACGAGCAGTACTTC.

This clone is a singleton in its sample. The rearrangement uses TRBV5-6 and TRBJ2-7; 9 bases align to TRBD1. Germline CDR1 reads SGHDT; CDR2 reads YYEEEE. CDR3 length: 14 amino acids. The V and J ends lost 3 bases and 9 bases, in that order; junction bases with no gene match: 10. As DNA, the CDR3 is TGTGCCAGCAGCTCACACAGGGGGCACTCCCCGCAGTACTTC. Encoded protein: CASSSHRGHSPQYF.

The J gene is TRBJ2-3, the V gene TRBV13; 10 nucleotides match TRBD2. V dropped 5 bases and J dropped 1; count of bases not matched to a gene: 3. The CDR3 runs to 15 residues. Germline V gives CDR1 PRHDT, CDR2 FYEKMQ (reference sequence). The CDR3 nucleotides read TGTGCCAGCAGCACAACTAGCGGGGGCACAGATACGCAGTATTTT. Translation gives CASSTTSGGTDTQYF.

This sequence joins TRBV5-1 and TRBJ2-7, with 12 bases matching TRBD1. CDR3 size: 15 residues. Germline-derived CDR1 and CDR2 are SGHRS and YFSETQ. The V gene end was trimmed by 3 bases and the J gene end by 7 bases; junction bases not matched to a gene: 8. Written as DNA, the CDR3 is TGCGCCAGCAGCTCTCCGGGACAGGGGGCGGGTGAGCAGTACTTC. Translating gives CASSSPGQGAGEQYF.

This chain links TRBV18 with TRBJ2-7; 9 positions agree with TRBD1. The V gene's germline CDR1 is KGHSH and CDR2 LQKENI. With 2 bases clipped from V and 4 bases from J, the junction kept 9 bases outside the gene matches. The CDR3 is 16 amino acids. CDR3 DNA sequence: TGTGCCAGCTCACCAACCGCGGGGACAGGGAGGTACGAGCAGTACTTC. As protein: CASSPTAGTGRYEQYF.

The chain carries TRBV27 and TRBJ2-7, with TRBD2 as a possible D gene (7 bases). The germline V gene has CDR1 MNHEY and CDR2 SMNVEV (reference sequence). V was shortened by 2 bases and J by 5 bases, with 25 bases between the two germline ends. The CDR3 has 18 amino acids. The CDR3 here is CASSLGLLMGGQPHEQYF. The CDR3 region has the DNA TGTGCCAGCAGTTTAGGACTCCTGATGGGGGGGCAACCCCACGAGCAGTACTTC.

V gene TRBV7-9 combines with J gene TRBJ1-6; no clear D. This CDR3 comprises 16 residues. The V gene lost 3 bases and the J gene lost 5 bases, with 14 bases spanning the gap. Germline V gene data show CDR1 as SEHNR and CDR2 as FQNEAQ (reference sequence). CDR3 in DNA: TGTGCCAGCAGCTTGAGTCGAACACAGAATAATTCACCCCTCCACTTT. It is translated as CASSLSRTQNNSPLHF.

The genes are TRBV18 and TRBJ2-3; possibly TRBD1 for D (5 bases). Germline V gene data show CDR1 as KGHSH and CDR2 as LQKENI. The CDR3 runs 15 residues. Trimming removed 0 bases at V and 0 bases at J, with 7 bases between. DNA of the CDR3: TGTGCCAGCTCACCACCAGGACATAGCACAGATACGCAGTATTTT. Residues: CASSPPGHSTDTQYF.

The chain uses TRBV12-5 and TRBJ1-5, with no clear D. Germline-derived CDR1 and CDR2 are LGHNT and FRNRAP. CDR3 length equals 13 residues. Trimming took off 8 bases at V and 3 bases at J, with 11 bases between the two ends. The CDR3 DNA reads as TGTGCTAGTAGAGGGCCATACAATCAGCCCCAGCATTTT. It encodes CASRGPYNQPQHF.

CDR3 in amino acids: CASSTDSYEQYF. CDR3 DNA sequence: TGTGCCAGCAGCACCGACAGTTACGAGCAGTACTTC. V usage is TRBV27 and J usage is TRBJ2-7, with a tentative D call TRBD1 (5 bases). Germline loops: CDR1 MNHEY, CDR2 SMNVEV (reference sequence). V lost 6 bases and J lost 4, with 10 bases in between. The CDR3 has 12 amino acids.

The chain uses TRBV20-1 and TRBJ2-1, with D possibly TRBD1 on 5 matching bases. The CDR3 has 11 amino acids. Germline V gene sequence: CDR1 DFQATT, CDR2 SNEGSKA (reference sequence). V was pared by 7 bases and J by 10 bases, with 14 bases between. The CDR3 DNA follows: TGCAGTGGCAGGGAAAATGGCGAGCAGTTCTTC. This gives the protein CSGRENGEQFF.

The chain joins TRBV19 to TRBJ1-5; 10 bases align to TRBD1. CDR1 LNHDA and CDR2 SQIVND come from the germline V gene (reference sequence). This CDR3 has 14 amino acids. Trimming at V came to 9 bases and at J to 9 bases, leaving 11 bases not matched to a gene. The chain's CDR3 is CASGPGQGKRPQHF. CDR3 nucleotide sequence: TGTGCCAGCGGCCCGGGACAGGGGAAGCGGCCCCAGCATTTT.

The V and J genes are TRBV6-6 and TRBJ1-5; D perhaps matches TRBD1 (5 bases). The CDR3 covers 15 residues. The V gene lost 0 bases and the J gene lost 7 bases, with 13 bases spanning the gap. From germline, CDR1 is MNHNY and CDR2 SVGAGI (reference sequence). Here the CDR3 DNA reads TGTGCCAGCAGTTACTCGAGGTCTGGGGACCAGCCCCAGCATTTT. Protein product: CASSYSRSGDQPQHF.

The chain links TRBV19 to TRBJ1-2; the D gene is possibly TRBD1 (5 bases). This CDR3 has 13 residues. V lost 2 bases, J lost 6 bases, and 10 bases lay in between. CDR1 and CDR2 (germline): LNHDA, SQIVND (reference sequence). In nucleotides, the CDR3 is TGTGCCAGTAGTATATCCCTGGGGGATGGCTACACCTTC. Encoded protein: CASSISLGDGYTF.

The chain carries TRBV12-5 and TRBJ2-5; maybe TRBD2 (5 bases). The end of the DNA fits TRBJ2-7 better, so the J call may be wrong. The germline gives CDR1 LGHNT, CDR2 FRNRAP. The CDR3 spans 13 residues. The CDR3 sequence is CASGFRGFYEQYF. The CDR3 nucleotides are TGTGCTAGTGGTTTTCGAGGGTTTTACGAGCAGTACTTC.

This rearrangement joins TRBV9 to TRBJ2-7; 7 bases align to TRBD2. Unmatched junction bases numbered 2, after V lost 0 bases and J lost 2 bases. CDR3 size: 14 residues. CDR1 is SGDLS and CDR2 is YYNGEE in the germline V gene. CDR3 sequence (DNA): TGTGCCAGCAGCGTAGGAGCGGGAACCTACGAGCAGTACTTC. Its translation: CASSVGAGTYEQYF.

The chain uses TRBV18 and TRBJ2-7; D perhaps matches TRBD1 (6 bases). V was pared by 1 base and J by 4 bases, with 20 bases between. The germline gives CDR1 KGHSH, CDR2 LQKENI. This CDR3 has 17 amino acids. The CDR3 is CASSPQDSLESRYEQYF. In DNA form, the CDR3 reads TGTGCCAGCTCACCACAGGACAGCCTTGAATCCCGTTACGAGCAGTACTTC.

This chain joins TRBV19 and TRBJ1-2; unclear D gene. The CDR3 length is 13 residues. Trimming removed 3 bases from V and 0 bases from J, with 5 bases in between. Germline CDR1 and CDR2: LNHDA and SQIVND (reference sequence). CDR3 loop: CASSIGTNYGYTF. CDR3 nucleotides: TGTGCCAGTAGTATTGGGACTAACTATGGCTACACCTTC.

The genes are TRBV11-2 and TRBJ2-7; the D gene is possibly TRBD1 (5 bases). The CDR3 is made up of 15 amino acids. V lost 0 bases to trimming and J lost 0 bases, with 9 bases between them. The V gene's germline CDR1 is SGHAT and CDR2 FQNNGV. In nucleotides, the CDR3 is TGTGCCAGCAGCTTAGAGGGGCGCTACTCCTACGAGCAGTACTTC. This sequence encodes CASSLEGRYSYEQYF.

This chain joins TRBV29-1 and TRBJ2-5; no clear D. Germline V gives CDR1 SQVTM, CDR2 ANQGSEA. The CDR3 covers 12 residues. V lost 5 bases and J 2 bases, leaving 9 bases between the germline ends. CDR3 coding DNA: TGCAGCGTTACTGGGTCTCAAGAGACCCAGTACTTC. Translation: CSVTGSQETQYF.

The V and J genes are TRBV19 and TRBJ1-6; a weak D match, TRBD1 (5 bases). The CDR3 sequence is 14 residues long. The germline V gene has CDR1 LNHDA and CDR2 SQIVND (reference sequence). Trimming took 6 bases from V and 1 from J, leaving 7 bases between them. The CDR3 DNA reads TGTGCCAGTAGGGGGGGTTCCTATAATTCACCCCTCCACTTT. Translation: CASRGGSYNSPLHF. Filled out from reference TRBV19 and TRBJ1-6, the complete variable domain reads DGGITQSPKYLFRKEGQNVTLSCEQNLNHDAMYWYRQDPGQGLRLIYYSQIVNDFQKGDIAEGYSVSREKKESFPLTVTSAQKNPTAFYLCASRGGSYNSPLHFGNGTRLTVT.

The rearrangement links TRBV11-2 to TRBJ2-1, with D uncertain. Germline lookup yields CDR1 SGHAT and CDR2 FQNNGV. CDR3 length: 14 amino acids. V lost 5 bases and J lost 0, with 8 bases in between. The CDR3 bases are TGTGCCAGCAGCGAGTCGAGCTCCTACAATGAGCAGTTCTTC. Its translation: CASSESSSYNEQFF.

This rearrangement joins TRBV10-3 to TRBJ2-7; D is uncertain. The CDR3 has 18 amino acids. V was pared by 0 bases and J by 2 bases, with 20 bases between. Per the germline V gene, CDR1 is ENHRY and CDR2 is SYGVKD. As DNA, the CDR3 is TGTGCCATCAGTGAGTCGAACAAGACCGAGCTACTACCCTACGAGCAGTACTTC. Encoded protein: CAISESNKTELLPYEQYF.

This chain uses TRBV29-1 with TRBJ2-7, with D possibly being TRBD1 or TRBD2 (5 bases each). Deletions cut 4 bases from V and 0 bases from J, with 10 bases between. Germline CDR1 SQVTM, CDR2 ANQGSEA. This CDR3 has 13 amino acids. The CDR3 DNA reads as TGCAGCGTTGGACGGGGCACCTCCTACGAGCAGTACTTC. Amino acid sequence: CSVGRGTSYEQYF.

In DNA form, the CDR3 reads TGTGCCAGCAGCATAGCCTTGGGACAGGGGATCTCCTACGAGCAGTACTTC. Protein product: CASSIALGQGISYEQYF. The chain has TRBV21-1 and TRBJ2-7; TRBD1 reflects the table's D call only, with no check against the DNA. TRBV21-1 counts as a pseudogene. This CDR3 comprises 17 residues.

This chain joins TRBV6-5 and TRBJ1-1; tentative D call: TRBD1 (6 bases). CDR3 length: 13 residues. Trimming took off 3 bases at V and 6 bases at J, with 11 bases between the two ends. CDR1 and CDR2 from the germline V gene are MNHEY and SVGAGI. DNA for the CDR3: TGTGCCAGCAGTTATTCCGGACAGTCTGAAGCTTTCTTT. Encoded protein: CASSYSGQSEAFF.

The genes are TRBV6-1 and TRBJ2-3; 14 nucleotides match TRBD2. This CDR3 spans 14 amino acids. The V segment lost 4 bases and the J segment 11 bases; nucleotides outside the gene matches: 5. Germline loops: CDR1 MNHNS, CDR2 SASEGT. CDR3 amino acids: CASSGLAGGIVQYF. The CDR3 nucleotides read TGTGCCAGCAGTGGACTAGCGGGAGGGATAGTGCAGTATTTT.